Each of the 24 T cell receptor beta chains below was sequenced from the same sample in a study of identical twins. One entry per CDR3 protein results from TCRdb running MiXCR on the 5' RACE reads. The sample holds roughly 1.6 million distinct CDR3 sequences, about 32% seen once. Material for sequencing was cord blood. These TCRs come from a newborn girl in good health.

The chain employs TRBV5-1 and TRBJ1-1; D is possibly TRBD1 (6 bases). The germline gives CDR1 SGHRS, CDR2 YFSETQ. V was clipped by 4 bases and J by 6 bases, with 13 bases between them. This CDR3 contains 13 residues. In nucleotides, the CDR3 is TGCGCCAGCAGCCCGGAGGGGGGGTCTGAAGCTTTCTTT. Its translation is CASSPEGGSEAFF.

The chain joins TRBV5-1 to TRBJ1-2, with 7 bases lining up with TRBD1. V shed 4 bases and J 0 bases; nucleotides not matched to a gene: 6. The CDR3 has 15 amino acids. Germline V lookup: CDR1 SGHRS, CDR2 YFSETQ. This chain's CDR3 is CASSTTGVANYGYTF. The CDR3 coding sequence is TGCGCCAGCAGCACCACAGGGGTCGCTAACTATGGCTACACCTTC. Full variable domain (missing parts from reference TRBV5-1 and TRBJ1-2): KAGVTQTPRYLIKTRGQQVTLSCSPISGHRSVSWYQQTPGQGLQFLFEYFSETQRNKGNFPGRFSGRQFSNSRSEMNVSTLELGDSALYLCASSTTGVANYGYTFGSGTRLTVV.

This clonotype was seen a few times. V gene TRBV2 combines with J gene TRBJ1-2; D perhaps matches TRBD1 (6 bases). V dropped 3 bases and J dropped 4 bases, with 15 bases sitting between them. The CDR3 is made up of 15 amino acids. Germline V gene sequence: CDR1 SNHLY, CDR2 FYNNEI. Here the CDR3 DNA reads TGTGCCAGCAGTGATTCACGGGGGGCTGGCTATGGCTACACCTTC. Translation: CASSDSRGAGYGYTF.

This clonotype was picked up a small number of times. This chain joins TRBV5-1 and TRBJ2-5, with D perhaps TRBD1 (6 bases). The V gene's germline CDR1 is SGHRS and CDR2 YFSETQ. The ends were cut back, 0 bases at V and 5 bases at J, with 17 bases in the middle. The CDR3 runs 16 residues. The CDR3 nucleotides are TGCGCCAGCAGCTTGGCCCTCAGGGGATGGGAGGAGACCCAGTACTTC. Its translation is CASSLALRGWEETQYF.

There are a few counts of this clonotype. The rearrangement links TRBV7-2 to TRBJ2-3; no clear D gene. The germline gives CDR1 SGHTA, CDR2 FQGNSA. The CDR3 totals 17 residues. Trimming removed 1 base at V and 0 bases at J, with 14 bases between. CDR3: CASSLGITRWSTDTQYF. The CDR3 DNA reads TGTGCCAGCAGCTTAGGTATAACGCGTTGGAGCACAGATACGCAGTATTTT.

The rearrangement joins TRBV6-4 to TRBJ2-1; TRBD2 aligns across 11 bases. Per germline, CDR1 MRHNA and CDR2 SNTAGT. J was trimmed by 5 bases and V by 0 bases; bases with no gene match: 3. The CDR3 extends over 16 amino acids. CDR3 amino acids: CASSDSGLAGHNEQFF. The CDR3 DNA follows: TGTGCCAGCAGTGACTCTGGACTAGCGGGCCACAATGAGCAGTTCTTC.

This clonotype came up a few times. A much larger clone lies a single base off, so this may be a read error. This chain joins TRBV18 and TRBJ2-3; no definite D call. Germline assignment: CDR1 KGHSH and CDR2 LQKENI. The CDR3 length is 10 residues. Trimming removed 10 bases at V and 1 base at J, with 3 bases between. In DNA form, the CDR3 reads TGTGCCACCTGCACAGATACGCAGTATTTT. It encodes CATCTDTQYF.

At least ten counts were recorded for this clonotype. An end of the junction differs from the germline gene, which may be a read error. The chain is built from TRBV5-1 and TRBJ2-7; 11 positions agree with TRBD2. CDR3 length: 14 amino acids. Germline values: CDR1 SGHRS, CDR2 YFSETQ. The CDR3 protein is CASSLTSGTYEQYF. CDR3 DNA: TGTGCCAGCAGTTTGACTAGCGGGACCTACGAGCAGTACTTC.

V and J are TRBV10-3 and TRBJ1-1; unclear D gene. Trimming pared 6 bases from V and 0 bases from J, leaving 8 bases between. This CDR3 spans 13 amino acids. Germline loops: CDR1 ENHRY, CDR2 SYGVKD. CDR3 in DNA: TGTGCCATCAGCGAGACCTTGAACACTGAAGCTTTCTTT. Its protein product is CAISETLNTEAFF.

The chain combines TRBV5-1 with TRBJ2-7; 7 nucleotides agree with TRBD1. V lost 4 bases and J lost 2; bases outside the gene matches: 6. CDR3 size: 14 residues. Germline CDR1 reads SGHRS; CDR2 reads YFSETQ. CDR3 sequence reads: CASSRGTEAYEQYF. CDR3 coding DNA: TGCGCCAGCAGCAGGGGGACAGAAGCCTACGAGCAGTACTTC.

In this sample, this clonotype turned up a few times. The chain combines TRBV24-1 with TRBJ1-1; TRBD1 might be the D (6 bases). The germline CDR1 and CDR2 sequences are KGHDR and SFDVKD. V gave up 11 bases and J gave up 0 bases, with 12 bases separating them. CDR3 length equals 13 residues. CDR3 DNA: TGTGCCATCCAACGGGACATGAACACTGAAGCTTTCTTT. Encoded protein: CAIQRDMNTEAFF.

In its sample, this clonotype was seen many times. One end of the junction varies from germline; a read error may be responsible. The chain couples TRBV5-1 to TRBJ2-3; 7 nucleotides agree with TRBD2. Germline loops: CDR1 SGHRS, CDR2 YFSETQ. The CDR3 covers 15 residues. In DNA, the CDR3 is TGTGCCAGCAGTTTACGTGGGGGGGGCACAGATACGCAGTATTTT. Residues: CASSLRGGGTDTQYF.

Written as DNA, the CDR3 is TGTGCCAGCTCACCACCTAGAACGGGACATTCCTACGAGCAGTACTTC. This encodes CASSPPRTGHSYEQYF. The V gene is TRBV18, the J gene TRBJ2-7; TRBD1 is a possible D gene (6 bases). This CDR3 is 16 amino acids long. Trimming removed 0 bases from V and 1 base from J, with 13 bases in between. Germline V CDR1 and CDR2: KGHSH, LQKENI.

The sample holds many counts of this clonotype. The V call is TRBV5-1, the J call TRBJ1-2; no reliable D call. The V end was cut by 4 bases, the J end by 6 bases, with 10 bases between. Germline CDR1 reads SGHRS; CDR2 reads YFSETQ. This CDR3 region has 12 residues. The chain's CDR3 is CASSPGGDGYTF. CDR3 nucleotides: TGCGCCAGCAGCCCGGGAGGAGATGGCTACACCTTC. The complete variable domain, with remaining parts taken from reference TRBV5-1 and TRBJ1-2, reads KAGVTQTPRYLIKTRGQQVTLSCSPISGHRSVSWYQQTPGQGLQFLFEYFSETQRNKGNFPGRFSGRQFSNSRSEMNVSTLELGDSALYLCASSPGGDGYTFGSGTRLTVV.

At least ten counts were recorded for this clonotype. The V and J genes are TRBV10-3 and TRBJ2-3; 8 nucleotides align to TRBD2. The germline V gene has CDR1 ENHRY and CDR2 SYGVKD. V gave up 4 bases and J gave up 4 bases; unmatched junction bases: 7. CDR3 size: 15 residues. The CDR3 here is CAISVVAGGSDTQYF. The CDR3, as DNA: TGTGCCATCAGTGTCGTCGCGGGAGGTTCAGATACGCAGTATTTT.

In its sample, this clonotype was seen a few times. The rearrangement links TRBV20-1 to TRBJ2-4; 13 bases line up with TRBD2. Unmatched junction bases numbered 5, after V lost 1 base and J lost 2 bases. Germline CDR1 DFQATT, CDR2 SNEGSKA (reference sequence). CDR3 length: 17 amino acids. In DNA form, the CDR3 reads TGCAGTGCTAGAGGGGGACTAGCGGGAAGATCCAAAAACATTCAGTACTTC. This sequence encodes CSARGGLAGRSKNIQYF.

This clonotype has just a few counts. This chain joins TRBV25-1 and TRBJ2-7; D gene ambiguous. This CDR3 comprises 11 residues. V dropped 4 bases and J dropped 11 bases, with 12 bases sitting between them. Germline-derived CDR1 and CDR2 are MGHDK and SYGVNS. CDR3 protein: CASSGVNIEYF. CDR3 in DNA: TGTGCCAGCAGTGGAGTAAATATAGAGTACTTC.

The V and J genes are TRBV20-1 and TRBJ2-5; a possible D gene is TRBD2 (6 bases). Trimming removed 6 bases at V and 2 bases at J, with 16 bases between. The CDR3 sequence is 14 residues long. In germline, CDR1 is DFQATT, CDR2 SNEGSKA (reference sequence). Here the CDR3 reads CSAARPGLQETQYF. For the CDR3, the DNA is TGCAGTGCAGCACGTCCGGGACTGCAAGAGACCCAGTACTTC.

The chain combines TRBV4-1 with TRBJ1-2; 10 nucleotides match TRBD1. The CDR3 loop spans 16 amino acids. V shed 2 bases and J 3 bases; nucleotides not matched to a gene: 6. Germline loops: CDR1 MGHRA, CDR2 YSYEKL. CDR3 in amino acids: CASSQSLTGGYYGYTF. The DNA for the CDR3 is TGCGCCAGCAGCCAATCTCTGACAGGGGGCTACTATGGCTACACCTTC.

The CDR3 protein is CASSLGRTTYEQFF. The DNA for the CDR3 is TGTGCCAGCAGTTTAGGCAGGACCACCTACGAGCAGTTCTTC. The chain employs TRBV12-3 or TRBV12-4 and TRBJ2-1; unclear D gene. There are 14 residues in the CDR3. V lost 1 base and J 10 bases, leaving 14 bases between the germline ends.

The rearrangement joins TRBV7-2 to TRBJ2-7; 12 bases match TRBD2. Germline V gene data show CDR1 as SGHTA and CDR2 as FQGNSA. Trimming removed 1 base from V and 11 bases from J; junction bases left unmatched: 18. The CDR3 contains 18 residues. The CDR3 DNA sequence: TGTGCCAGCAGCTTAGGGTTCTTCGCTAGGACTAGCGGGACCAAAGAGTACTTC. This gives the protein CASSLGFFARTSGTKEYF.

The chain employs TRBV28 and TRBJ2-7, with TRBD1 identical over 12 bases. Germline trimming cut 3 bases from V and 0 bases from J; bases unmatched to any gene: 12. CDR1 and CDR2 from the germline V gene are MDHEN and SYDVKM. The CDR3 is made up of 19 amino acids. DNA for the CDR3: TGTGCCAGCAGTTTGAGGGACAGGGGGCGTCTGAGTCTCTCCTACGAGCAGTACTTC. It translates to CASSLRDRGRLSLSYEQYF.

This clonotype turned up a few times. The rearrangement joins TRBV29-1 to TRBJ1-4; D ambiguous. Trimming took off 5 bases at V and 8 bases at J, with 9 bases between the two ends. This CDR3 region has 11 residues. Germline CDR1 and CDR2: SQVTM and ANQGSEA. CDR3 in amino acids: CSVRYSEKLFF. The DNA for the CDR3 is TGCAGCGTTAGGTATAGCGAAAAACTGTTTTTT.

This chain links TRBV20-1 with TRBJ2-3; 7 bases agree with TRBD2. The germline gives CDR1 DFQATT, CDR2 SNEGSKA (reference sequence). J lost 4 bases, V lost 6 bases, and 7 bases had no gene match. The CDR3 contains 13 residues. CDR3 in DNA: TGCAGTGCCCCGCGGGAGCCGGCAGATACGCAGTATTTT. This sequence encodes CSAPREPADTQYF.